This TCR beta chain was sequenced during a study of cytomegalovirus exposure and HLA in healthy donors. About the research overall: An early release of data contained some 80 million unique TCRs, which came from HLA-typed donors.

The CDR3 length is 12 residues. V lost 3 bases and J lost 8, with 8 bases in between. Germline V lookup: CDR1 LNHNV, CDR2 YYDKDF (reference sequence). Researchers ran the PCR with 60 Vbeta and 13 Jbeta primers. Profiled with immunoSEQ multiplex PCR; TCRdb holds only in-frame clones, not every one. The sample includes roughly 130,000 clones, 70% to 85% of them seen just once. The clonotype comes from a woman in her forties or fifties in good health and CMV-seropositive. What was sequenced was PBMCs. This rearrangement joins TRBV15 to TRBJ2-1; the D gene is possibly TRBD2 (6 bases). Written as DNA, the CDR3 is TGTGCCACCAGCAGGGGACTCGATGAGCAGTTCTTC. Translating gives CATSRGLDEQFF.